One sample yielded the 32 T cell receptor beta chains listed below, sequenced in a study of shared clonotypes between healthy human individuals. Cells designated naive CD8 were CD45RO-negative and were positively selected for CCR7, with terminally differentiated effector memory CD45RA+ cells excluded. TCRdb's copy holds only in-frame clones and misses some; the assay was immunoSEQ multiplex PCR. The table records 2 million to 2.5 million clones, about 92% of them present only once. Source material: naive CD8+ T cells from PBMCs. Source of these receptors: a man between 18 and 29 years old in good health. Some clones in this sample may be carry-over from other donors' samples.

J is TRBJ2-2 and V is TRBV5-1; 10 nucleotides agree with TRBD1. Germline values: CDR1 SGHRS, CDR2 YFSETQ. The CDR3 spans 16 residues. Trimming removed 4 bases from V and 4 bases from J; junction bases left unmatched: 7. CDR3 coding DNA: TGCGCCAGCAGCCCTGTGACAGGGGGCGGCACCGGGGAGCTGTTTTTT. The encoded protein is CASSPVTGGGTGELFF.

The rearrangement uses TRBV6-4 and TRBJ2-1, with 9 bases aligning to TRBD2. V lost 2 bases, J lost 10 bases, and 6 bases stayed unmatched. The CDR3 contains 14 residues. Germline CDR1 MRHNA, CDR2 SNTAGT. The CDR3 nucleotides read TGTGCCAGCAGTGACGCGGGAGGGCCCGGGGAGCAGTTCTTC. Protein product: CASSDAGGPGEQFF.

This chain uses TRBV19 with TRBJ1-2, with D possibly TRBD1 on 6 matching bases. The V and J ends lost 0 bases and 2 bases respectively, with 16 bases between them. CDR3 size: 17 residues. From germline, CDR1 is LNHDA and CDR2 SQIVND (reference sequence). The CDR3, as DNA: TGTGCCAGTAGTATAGATCTTGAGACAGGAAGAAACTATGGCTACACCTTC. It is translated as CASSIDLETGRNYGYTF. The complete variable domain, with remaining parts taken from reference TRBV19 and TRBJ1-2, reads DGGITQSPKYLFRKEGQNVTLSCEQNLNHDAMYWYRQDPGQGLRLIYYSQIVNDFQKGDIAEGYSVSREKKESFPLTVTSAQKNPTAFYLCASSIDLETGRNYGYTFGSGTRLTVV.

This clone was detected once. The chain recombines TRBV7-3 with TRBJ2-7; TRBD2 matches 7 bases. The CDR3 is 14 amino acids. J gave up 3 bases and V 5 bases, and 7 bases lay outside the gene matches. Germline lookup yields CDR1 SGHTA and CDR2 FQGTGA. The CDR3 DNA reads TGTGCCAGCAGCCACTCGGGAGGATACTACGAGCAGTACTTC. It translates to CASSHSGGYYEQYF.

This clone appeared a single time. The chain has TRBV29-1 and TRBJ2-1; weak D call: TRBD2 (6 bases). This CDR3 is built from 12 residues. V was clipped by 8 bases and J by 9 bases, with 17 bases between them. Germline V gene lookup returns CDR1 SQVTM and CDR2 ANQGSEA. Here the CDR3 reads CSPISLGGEQFF. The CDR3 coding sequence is TGCAGCCCAATTTCCCTCGGGGGTGAGCAGTTCTTC.

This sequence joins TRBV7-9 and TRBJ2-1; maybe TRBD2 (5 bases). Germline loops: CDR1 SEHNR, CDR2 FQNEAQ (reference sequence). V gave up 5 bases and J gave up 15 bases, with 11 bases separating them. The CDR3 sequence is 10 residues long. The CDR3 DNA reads TGTGCCAGCAGCCCTAGCCCTCCGTTCTTC. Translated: CASSPSPPFF.

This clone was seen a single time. Here the CDR3 reads CASTQVPNTGELFF. In nucleotides, the CDR3 is TGTGCCAGCACACAGGTCCCGAACACCGGGGAGCTGTTTTTT. V is TRBV7-3 and J is TRBJ2-2; perhaps TRBD1 as D (5 bases). Germline CDR1 reads SGHTA; CDR2 reads FQGTGA. Trimming took 7 bases from V and 0 from J, leaving 9 bases between them. The CDR3 spans 14 residues.

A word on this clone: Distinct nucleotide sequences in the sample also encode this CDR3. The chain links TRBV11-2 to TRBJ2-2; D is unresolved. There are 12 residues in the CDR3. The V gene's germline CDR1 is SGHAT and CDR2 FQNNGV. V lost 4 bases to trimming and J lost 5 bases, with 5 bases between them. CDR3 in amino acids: CASSSGTGELFF. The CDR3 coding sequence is TGTGCCAGCAGCTCCGGGACCGGGGAGCTGTTTTTT.

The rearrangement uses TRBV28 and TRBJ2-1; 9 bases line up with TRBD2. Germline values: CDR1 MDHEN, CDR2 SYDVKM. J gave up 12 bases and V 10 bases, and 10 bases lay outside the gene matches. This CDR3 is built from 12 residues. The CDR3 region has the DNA TGTGCCACAACCTTAGCGGGAGAAGGGCAGTTCTTC. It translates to CATTLAGEGQFF.

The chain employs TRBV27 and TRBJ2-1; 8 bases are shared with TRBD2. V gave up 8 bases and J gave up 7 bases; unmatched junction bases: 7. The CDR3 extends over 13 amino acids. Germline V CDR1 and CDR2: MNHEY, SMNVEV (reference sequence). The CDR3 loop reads CASREGGYNEQFF. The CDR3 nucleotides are TGTGCCAGCCGGGAGGGCGGGTATAATGAGCAGTTCTTC.

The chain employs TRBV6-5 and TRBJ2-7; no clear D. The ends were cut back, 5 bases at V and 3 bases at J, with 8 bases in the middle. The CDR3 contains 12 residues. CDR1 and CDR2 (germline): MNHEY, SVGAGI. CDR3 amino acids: CASSQNSYEQYF. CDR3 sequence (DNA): TGTGCCAGCAGTCAAAACAGCTACGAGCAGTACTTC.

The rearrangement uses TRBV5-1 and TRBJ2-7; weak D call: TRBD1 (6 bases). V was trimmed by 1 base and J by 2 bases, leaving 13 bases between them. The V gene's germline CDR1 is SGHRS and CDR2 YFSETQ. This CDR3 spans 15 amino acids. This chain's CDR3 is CASSLWEGGPYEQYF. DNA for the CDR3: TGCGCCAGCAGCTTGTGGGAAGGGGGTCCCTACGAGCAGTACTTC.

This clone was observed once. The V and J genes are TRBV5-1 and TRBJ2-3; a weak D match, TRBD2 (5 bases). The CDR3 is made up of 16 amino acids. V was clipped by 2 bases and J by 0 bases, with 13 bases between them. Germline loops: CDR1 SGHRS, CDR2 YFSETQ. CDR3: CASSFEGLGSTDTQYF. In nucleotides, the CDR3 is TGCGCCAGCAGCTTCGAGGGCCTTGGGAGCACAGATACGCAGTATTTT.

In DNA, the CDR3 is TGTGCCTGGTACAAAGGGGGGAACACTGAAGCTTTCTTT. It is translated as CAWYKGGNTEAFF. V gene TRBV30 combines with J gene TRBJ1-1, with D possibly matching TRBD1 (6 bases). Trimming cost V 5 bases and J 1 base, with 11 bases left between them. There are 13 residues in the CDR3. Germline lookup yields CDR1 GTSNPN and CDR2 SVGIG (reference sequence).

Here the CDR3 DNA reads TGTGCCAGCAGCTTAGTTCCAGGGGACCCCTATGGCTACACCTTC. This translates into CASSLVPGDPYGYTF. This chain connects TRBV7-9 to TRBJ1-2; D is perhaps TRBD1 (6 bases). The CDR3 length is 15 residues. V gave up 1 base and J gave up 4 bases, with 13 bases separating them. The germline V gene encodes CDR1 SEHNR and CDR2 FQNEAQ (reference sequence).

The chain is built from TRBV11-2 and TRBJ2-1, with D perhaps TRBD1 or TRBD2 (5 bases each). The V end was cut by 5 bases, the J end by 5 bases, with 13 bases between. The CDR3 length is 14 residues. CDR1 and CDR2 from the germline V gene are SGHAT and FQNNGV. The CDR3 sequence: CASSLGTVHNEQFF. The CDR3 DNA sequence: TGTGCCAGCAGCCTAGGGACCGTGCACAATGAGCAGTTCTTC.

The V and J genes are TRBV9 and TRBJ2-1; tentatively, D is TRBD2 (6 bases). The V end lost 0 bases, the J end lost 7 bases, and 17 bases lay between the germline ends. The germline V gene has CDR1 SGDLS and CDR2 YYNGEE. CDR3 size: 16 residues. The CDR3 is CASSVDGRRLGNEQFF. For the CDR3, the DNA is TGTGCCAGCAGCGTAGACGGGAGAAGGTTGGGGAATGAGCAGTTCTTC.

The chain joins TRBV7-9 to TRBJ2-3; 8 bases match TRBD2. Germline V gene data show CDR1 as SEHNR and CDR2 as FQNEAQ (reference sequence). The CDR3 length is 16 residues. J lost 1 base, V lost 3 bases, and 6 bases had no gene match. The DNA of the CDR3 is TGTGCCAGCAGCTTTCCAGAAGCGGGGGGCACAGATACGCAGTATTTT. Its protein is CASSFPEAGGTDTQYF. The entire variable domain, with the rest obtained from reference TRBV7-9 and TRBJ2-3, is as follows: DTGVSQNPRHKITKRGQNVTFRCDPISEHNRLYWYRQTLGQGPEFLTYFQNEAQLEKSRLLSDRFSAERPKGSFSTLEIQRTEQGDSAMYLCASSFPEAGGTDTQYFGPGTRLTVL.

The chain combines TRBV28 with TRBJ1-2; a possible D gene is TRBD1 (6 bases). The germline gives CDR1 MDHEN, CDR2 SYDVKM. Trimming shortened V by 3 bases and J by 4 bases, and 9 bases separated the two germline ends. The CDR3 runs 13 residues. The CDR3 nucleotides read TGTGCCAGCAGTTTTTCAGGGGCCTATGGCTACACCTTC. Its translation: CASSFSGAYGYTF.

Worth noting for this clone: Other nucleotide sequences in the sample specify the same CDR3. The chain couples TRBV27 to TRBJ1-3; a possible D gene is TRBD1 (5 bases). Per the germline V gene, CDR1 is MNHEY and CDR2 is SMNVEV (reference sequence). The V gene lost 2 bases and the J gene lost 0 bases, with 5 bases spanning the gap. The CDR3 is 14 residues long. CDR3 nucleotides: TGTGCCAGCAGTTTAGGGGGCTCTGGAAACACCATATATTTT. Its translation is CASSLGGSGNTIYF.

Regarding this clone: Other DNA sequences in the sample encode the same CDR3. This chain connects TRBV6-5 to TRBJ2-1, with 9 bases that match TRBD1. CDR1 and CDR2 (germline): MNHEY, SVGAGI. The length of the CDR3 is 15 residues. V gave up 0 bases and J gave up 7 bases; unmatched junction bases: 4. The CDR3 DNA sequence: TGTGCCAGCAGTTACTCACAGGGGGCGCTTAATGAGCAGTTCTTC. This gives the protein CASSYSQGALNEQFF.

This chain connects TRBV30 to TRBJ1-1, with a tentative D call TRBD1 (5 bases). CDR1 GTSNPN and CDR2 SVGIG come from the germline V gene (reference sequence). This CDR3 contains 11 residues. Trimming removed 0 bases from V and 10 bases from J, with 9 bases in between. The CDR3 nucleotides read TGTGCCTGGAGTGTCGTCGGGGCAGCTTTCTTT. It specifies CAWSVVGAAFF.

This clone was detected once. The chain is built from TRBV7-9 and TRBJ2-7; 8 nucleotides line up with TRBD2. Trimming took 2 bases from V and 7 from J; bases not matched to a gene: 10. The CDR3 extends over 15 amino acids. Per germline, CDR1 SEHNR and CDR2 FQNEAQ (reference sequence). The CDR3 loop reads CASSLPREGLGEQYF. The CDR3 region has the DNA TGTGCCAGCAGCTTACCTCGGGAGGGCCTCGGGGAGCAGTACTTC.

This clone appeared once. The CDR3 here is CASSPGQGNNEQYF. CDR3 coding DNA: TGTGCCAGCAGTCCCGGACAGGGAAACAACGAGCAGTACTTC. The chain is built from TRBV27 and TRBJ2-7; TRBD1 agrees at 8 bases. The CDR3 loop spans 14 amino acids. Germline V gene sequence: CDR1 MNHEY, CDR2 SMNVEV (reference sequence). The V and J ends lost 5 bases and 5 bases, in that order; junction bases with no gene match: 8.

This chain's CDR3 is CASSRFGGATDEQYF. As DNA, the CDR3 is TGCGCCAGCAGCCGGTTCGGGGGAGCGACGGACGAGCAGTACTTC. V and J are TRBV4-1 and TRBJ2-7; tentatively, D is TRBD2 (6 bases). The CDR3 is made up of 15 amino acids. V dropped 4 bases and J dropped 5 bases, with 18 bases sitting between them. CDR1 and CDR2 from the germline V gene are MGHRA and YSYEKL.

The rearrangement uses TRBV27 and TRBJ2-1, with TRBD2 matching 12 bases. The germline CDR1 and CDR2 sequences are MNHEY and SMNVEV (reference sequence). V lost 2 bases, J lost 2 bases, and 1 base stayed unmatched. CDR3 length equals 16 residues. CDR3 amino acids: CASSLGTSGPYNEQFF. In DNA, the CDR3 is TGTGCCAGCAGTTTAGGGACTAGCGGGCCCTACAATGAGCAGTTCTTC.

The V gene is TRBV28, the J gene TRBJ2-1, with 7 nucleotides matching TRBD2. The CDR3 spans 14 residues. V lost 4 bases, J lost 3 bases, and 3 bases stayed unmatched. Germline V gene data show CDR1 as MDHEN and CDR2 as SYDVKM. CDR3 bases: TGTGCCAGCAGTTCGGGACTATTCTACAATGAGCAGTTCTTC. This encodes CASSSGLFYNEQFF.

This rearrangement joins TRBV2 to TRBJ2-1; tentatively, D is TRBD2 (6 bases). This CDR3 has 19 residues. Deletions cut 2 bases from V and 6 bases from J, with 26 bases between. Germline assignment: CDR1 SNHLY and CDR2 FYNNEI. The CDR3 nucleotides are TGTGCCAGCAGTGAAATACTAGCAGCGGCTTATTCGACGGGCAATGAGCAGTTCTTC. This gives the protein CASSEILAAAYSTGNEQFF.

CDR3 loop: CASLGLAGSGQFF. CDR3 nucleotide sequence: TGTGCCAGTCTGGGACTAGCGGGATCCGGGCAGTTCTTC. This sequence joins TRBV28 and TRBJ2-1, with TRBD2 matching over 13 bases. Germline V lookup: CDR1 MDHEN, CDR2 SYDVKM. V was pared by 9 bases and J by 12 bases, with 8 bases of the junction left unmatched. This CDR3 has 13 amino acids.

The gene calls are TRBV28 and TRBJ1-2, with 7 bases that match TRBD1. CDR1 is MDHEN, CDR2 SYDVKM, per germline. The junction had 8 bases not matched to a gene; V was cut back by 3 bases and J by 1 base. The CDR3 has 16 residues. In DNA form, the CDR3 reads TGTGCCAGCAGTTTGCAGGGACAGTCACATAACTATGGCTACACCTTC. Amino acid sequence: CASSLQGQSHNYGYTF.

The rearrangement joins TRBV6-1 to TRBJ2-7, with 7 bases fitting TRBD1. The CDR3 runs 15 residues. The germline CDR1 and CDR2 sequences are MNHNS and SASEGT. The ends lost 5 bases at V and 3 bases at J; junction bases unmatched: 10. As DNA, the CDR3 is TGTGCCAGCAGTATAACCAGGGACAGCTACTACGAGCAGTACTTC. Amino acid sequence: CASSITRDSYYEQYF.

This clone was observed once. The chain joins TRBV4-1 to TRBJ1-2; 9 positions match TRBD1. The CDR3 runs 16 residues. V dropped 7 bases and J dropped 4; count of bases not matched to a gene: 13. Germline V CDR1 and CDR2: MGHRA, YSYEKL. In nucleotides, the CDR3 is TGCGCCAGCAAAGGGACAGGGAAATCCCTCAGCTATGGCTACACCTTC. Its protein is CASKGTGKSLSYGYTF.